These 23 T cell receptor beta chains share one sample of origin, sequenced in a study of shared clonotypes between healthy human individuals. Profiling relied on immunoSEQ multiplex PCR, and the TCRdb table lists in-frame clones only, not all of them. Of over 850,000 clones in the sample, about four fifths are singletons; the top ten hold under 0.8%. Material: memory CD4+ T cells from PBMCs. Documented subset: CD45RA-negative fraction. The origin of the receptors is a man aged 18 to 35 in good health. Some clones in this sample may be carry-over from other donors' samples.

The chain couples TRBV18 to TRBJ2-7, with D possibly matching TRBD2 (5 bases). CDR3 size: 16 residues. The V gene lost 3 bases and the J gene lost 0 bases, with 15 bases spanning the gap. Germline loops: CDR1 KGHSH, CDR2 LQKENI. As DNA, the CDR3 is TGTGCCAGCTCACCCACGACTATGGGAAGCTCCTACGAGCAGTACTTC. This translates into CASSPTTMGSSYEQYF.

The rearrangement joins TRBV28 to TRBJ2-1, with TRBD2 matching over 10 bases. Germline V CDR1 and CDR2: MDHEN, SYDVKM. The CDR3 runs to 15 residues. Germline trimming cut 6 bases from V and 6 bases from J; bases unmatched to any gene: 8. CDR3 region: CASRSSGRRGNEQFF. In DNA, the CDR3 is TGTGCCAGCAGATCTAGCGGGAGAAGGGGCAATGAGCAGTTCTTC.

The DNA of the CDR3 is TGTGCCAGCAGTCCTCGGGCAGGGGCACTGTACTTC. Amino acids: CASSPRAGALYF. The chain links TRBV6-6 to TRBJ2-7, with a weak D call TRBD1 (6 bases). The germline V gene has CDR1 MNHNY and CDR2 SVGAGI (reference sequence). The ends were cut back, 5 bases at V and 12 bases at J, with 17 bases in the middle. CDR3 size: 12 residues.

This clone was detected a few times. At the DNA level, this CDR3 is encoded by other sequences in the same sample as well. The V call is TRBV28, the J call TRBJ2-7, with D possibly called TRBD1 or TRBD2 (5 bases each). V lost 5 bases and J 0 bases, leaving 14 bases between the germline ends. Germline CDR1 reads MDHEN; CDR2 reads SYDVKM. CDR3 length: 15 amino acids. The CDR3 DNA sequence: TGTGCCAGCAGTGGCTCGGGACGGAGCTCCTACGAGCAGTACTTC. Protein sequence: CASSGSGRSSYEQYF.

The CDR3 bases are TGTGCCAGCAGTCCACAAGGCAGGGGGTTTGGCTATGGCTACACCTTC. Translating it yields CASSPQGRGFGYGYTF. The chain couples TRBV28 to TRBJ1-2, with 7 bases that match TRBD1. The CDR3 sequence is 16 residues long. CDR1 is MDHEN, CDR2 SYDVKM, per germline. J gave up 4 bases and V 5 bases, and 13 bases lay outside the gene matches.

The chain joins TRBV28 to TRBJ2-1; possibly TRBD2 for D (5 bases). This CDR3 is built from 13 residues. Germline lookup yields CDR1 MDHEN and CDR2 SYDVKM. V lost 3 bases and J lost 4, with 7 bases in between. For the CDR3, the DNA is TGTGCCAGCAGTTTCGGCGGGTACAATGAGCAGTTCTTC. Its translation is CASSFGGYNEQFF.

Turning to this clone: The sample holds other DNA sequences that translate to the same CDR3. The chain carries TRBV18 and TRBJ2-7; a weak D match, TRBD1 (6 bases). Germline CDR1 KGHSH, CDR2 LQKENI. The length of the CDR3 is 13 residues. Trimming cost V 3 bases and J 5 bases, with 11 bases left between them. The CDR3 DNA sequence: TGTGCCAGCTCACCTCAAGGGGGTAACGAGCAGTACTTC. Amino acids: CASSPQGGNEQYF.

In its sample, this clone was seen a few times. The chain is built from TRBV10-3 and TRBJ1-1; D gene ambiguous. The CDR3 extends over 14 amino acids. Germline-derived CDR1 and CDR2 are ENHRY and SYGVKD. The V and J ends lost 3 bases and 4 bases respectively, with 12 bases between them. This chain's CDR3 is CAISETREGTEAFF. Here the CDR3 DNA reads TGTGCCATCAGTGAAACTAGGGAAGGCACTGAAGCTTTCTTT.

The CDR3: CASSLRRAGRSYGYTF. CDR3 DNA sequence: TGTGCCAGCAGCTTGCGCCGGGCCGGTAGGTCCTATGGCTACACCTTC. The chain combines TRBV5-8 with TRBJ1-2; D unclear. This CDR3 is 16 amino acids long. V was pared by 1 base and J by 4 bases, with 17 bases between. The germline V gene encodes CDR1 SGHTS and CDR2 YDEGEE.

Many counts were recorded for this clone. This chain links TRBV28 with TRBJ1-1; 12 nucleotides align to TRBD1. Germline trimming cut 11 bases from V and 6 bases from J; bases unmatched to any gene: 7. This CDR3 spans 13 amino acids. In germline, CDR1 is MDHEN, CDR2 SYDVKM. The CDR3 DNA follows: TGTGCCCTCAAAGGGACAGGGGGCGCTGAAGCTTTCTTT. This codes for CALKGTGGAEAFF.

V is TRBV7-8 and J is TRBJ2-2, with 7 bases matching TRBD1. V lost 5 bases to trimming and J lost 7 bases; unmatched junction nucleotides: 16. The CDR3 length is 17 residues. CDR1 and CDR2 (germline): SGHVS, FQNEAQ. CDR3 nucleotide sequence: TGTGCCAGCAGCCGCCTTCAGAGGGGGCGTATCGGCGGGGAGCTGTTTTTT. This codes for CASSRLQRGRIGGELFF.

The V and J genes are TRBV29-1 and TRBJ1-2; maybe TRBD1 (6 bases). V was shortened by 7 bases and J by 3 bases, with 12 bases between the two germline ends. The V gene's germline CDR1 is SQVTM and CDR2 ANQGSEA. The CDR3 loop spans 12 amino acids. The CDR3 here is CSAGAGDYGYTF. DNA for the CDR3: TGCAGCGCGGGGGCGGGGGACTATGGCTACACCTTC.

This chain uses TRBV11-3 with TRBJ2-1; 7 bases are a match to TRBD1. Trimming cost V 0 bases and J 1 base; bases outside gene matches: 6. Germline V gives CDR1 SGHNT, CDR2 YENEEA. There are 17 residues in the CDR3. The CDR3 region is CASSLELGQSSYNEQFF. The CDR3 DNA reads TGTGCCAGCAGCTTAGAGTTGGGACAGAGTTCCTACAATGAGCAGTTCTTC.

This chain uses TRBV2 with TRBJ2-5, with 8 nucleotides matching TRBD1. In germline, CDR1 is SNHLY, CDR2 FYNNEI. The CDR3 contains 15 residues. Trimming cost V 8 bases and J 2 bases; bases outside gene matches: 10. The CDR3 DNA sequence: TGTGCCAGCGTAACCCGAGGGACAGGACAAGAGACCCAGTACTTC. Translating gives CASVTRGTGQETQYF.

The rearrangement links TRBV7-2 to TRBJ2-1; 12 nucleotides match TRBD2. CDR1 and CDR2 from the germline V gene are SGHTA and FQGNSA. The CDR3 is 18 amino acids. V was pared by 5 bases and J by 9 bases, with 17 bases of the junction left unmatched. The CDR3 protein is CASSPTSGRPLGFGEQFF. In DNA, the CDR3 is TGTGCCAGCAGCCCTACTAGCGGGAGGCCCTTAGGGTTTGGTGAGCAGTTCTTC.

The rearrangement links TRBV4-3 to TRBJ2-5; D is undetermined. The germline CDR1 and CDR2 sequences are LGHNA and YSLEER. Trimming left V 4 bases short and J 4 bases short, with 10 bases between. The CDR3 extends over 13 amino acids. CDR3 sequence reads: CASSPDLRETQYF. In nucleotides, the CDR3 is TGCGCCAGCAGCCCGGACCTTAGAGAGACCCAGTACTTC.

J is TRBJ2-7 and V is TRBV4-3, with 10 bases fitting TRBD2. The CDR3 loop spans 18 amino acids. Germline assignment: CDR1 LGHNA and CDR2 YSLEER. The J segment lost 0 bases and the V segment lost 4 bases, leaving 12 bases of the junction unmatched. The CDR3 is CASSRYYPTSGNSYEQYF. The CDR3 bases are TGCGCCAGCAGCCGCTACTACCCCACTAGCGGGAACTCCTACGAGCAGTACTTC.

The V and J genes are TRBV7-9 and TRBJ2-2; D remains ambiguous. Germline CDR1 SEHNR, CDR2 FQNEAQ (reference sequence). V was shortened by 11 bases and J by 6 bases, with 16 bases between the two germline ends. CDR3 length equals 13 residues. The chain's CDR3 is CAGFTGVAGELFF. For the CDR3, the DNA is TGTGCCGGGTTCACTGGGGTTGCCGGGGAGCTGTTTTTT.

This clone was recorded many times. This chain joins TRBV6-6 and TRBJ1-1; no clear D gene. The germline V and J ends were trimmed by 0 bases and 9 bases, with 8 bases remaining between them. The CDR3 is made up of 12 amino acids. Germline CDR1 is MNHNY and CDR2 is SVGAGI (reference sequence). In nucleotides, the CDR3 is TGTGCCAGCAGTTACTCGGCCGCTCAAGCTTTCTTT. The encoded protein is CASSYSAAQAFF.

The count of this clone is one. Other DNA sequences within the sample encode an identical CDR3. The CDR3 loop reads CASSLQGSSGNTIYF. The CDR3, as DNA: TGCGCCAGCAGCTTGCAGGGGAGCTCTGGAAACACCATATATTTT. The chain has TRBV5-1 and TRBJ1-3, with D perhaps matching TRBD1 (6 bases). The V gene's germline CDR1 is SGHRS and CDR2 YFSETQ. Trimming took 1 base from V and 0 from J, leaving 8 bases between them. The CDR3 is 15 residues long.

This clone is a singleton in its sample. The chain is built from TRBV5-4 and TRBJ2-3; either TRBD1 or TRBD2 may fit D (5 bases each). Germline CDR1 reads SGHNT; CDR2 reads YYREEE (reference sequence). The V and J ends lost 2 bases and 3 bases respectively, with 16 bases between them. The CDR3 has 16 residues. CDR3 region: CASSFYRGVITDTQYF. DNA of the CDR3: TGTGCCAGCAGCTTTTATAGGGGAGTAATTACAGATACGCAGTATTTT.

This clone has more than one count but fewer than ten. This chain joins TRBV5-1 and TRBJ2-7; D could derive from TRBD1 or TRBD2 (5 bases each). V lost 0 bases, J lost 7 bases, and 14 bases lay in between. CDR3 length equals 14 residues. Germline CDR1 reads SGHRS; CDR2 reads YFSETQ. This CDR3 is CASSLVWGSGEQYF. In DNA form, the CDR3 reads TGCGCCAGCAGCTTGGTGTGGGGGTCGGGTGAGCAGTACTTC.

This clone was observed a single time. The CDR3 nucleotides read TGTGCCAGCAGTTCCCGAGACGGAGACTACGAGCAGTACTTC. Amino acids: CASSSRDGDYEQYF. J is TRBJ2-7 and V is TRBV5-4, with D uncertain. Deletions cut 5 bases from V and 3 bases from J, with 15 bases between. The CDR3 runs 14 residues. Germline CDR1 is SGHNT and CDR2 is YYREEE (reference sequence). Combining the CDR3 with reference TRBV5-4 and TRBJ2-7 gives the whole variable domain ETGVTQSPTHLIKTRGQQVTLRCSSQSGHNTVSWYQQALGQGPQFIFQYYREEENGRGNFPPRFSGLQFPNYSSELNVNALELDDSALYLCASSSRDGDYEQYFGPGTRLTVT.